This entry describes one T cell receptor beta chain. The sample is drawn from a study of neurological immune-mediated disorders. TCRdb recomputed calls from the 5' RACE reads with MiXCR, one row per CDR3 protein. In the table there are more than 75,000 distinct CDR3 sequences, 10% of which are singletons. Germline lookup yields CDR1 SGHTA and CDR2 FQGNSA. The CDR3 totals 15 residues. V was clipped by 4 bases and J by 2 bases; unmatched bases: 5. This clonotype originated in a man aged 40-49 years in good health. The rearrangement links TRBV7-2 to TRBJ2-3; the match to TRBD2 covers 8 bases. The specimen sequenced was PBMCs. The CDR3 spells CASSSFSGNTDTQYF. As DNA, the CDR3 is TGTGCCAGCAGCTCGTTTAGCGGGAACACAGATACGCAGTATTTT.